Following are 6 T cell receptor beta chains from one sample sequenced in a study of blood T cell repertoires in COVID-19. Generated by immunoSEQ multiplex PCR, the TCRdb table keeps only in-frame clones and is missing some. The data contain around 260,000 clones, about four fifths of them singletons. Sequences were obtained from peripheral blood. The receptors come from a woman in her fifties or sixties who had recovered from COVID-19.

V and J are TRBV9 and TRBJ2-2; D is ambiguous. Germline CDR1 and CDR2: SGDLS and YYNGEE. The length of the CDR3 is 15 residues. V was cut by 0 bases and J by 0 bases, with 6 bases left in between. In DNA form, the CDR3 reads TGTGCCAGCAGCGTAGACCGGGCGAACACCGGGGAGCTGTTTTTT. Amino acid sequence: CASSVDRANTGELFF.

J is TRBJ2-5 and V is TRBV6-5; D may be TRBD2 (5 bases). Trimming left V 2 bases short and J 3 bases short, with 10 bases between. The CDR3 has 14 amino acids. Germline-derived CDR1 and CDR2 are MNHEY and SVGAGI. The CDR3 sequence: CASSYGRGKETQYF. As DNA, the CDR3 is TGTGCCAGCAGTTACGGAAGAGGGAAAGAGACCCAGTACTTC.

The chain couples TRBV19 to TRBJ1-5; D is perhaps TRBD1 (5 bases). V lost 6 bases, J lost 4 bases, and 19 bases lay in between. The germline V gene has CDR1 LNHDA and CDR2 SQIVND (reference sequence). The CDR3 length is 16 residues. CDR3 amino acids: CASRPRTGLTNQPQHF. The CDR3 DNA sequence: TGTGCCAGTAGACCCCGAACGGGACTGACAAATCAGCCCCAGCATTTT.

This rearrangement joins TRBV7-9 to TRBJ2-2, with 9 bases fitting TRBD1. After removal of 5 bases from V and 5 bases from J, the junction contained 6 bases not matched to a gene. The CDR3 runs 15 residues. Per germline, CDR1 SEHNR and CDR2 FQNEAQ (reference sequence). This CDR3 is CASSGRTGETGELFF. Written as DNA, the CDR3 is TGTGCCAGCAGCGGCCGGACAGGGGAGACCGGGGAGCTGTTTTTT. Variable domain in full (rest from reference TRBV7-9 and TRBJ2-2): DTGVSQNPRHKITKRGQNVTFRCDPISEHNRLYWYRQTLGQGPEFLTYFQNEAQLEKSRLLSDRFSAERPKGSFSTLEIQRTEQGDSAMYLCASSGRTGETGELFFGEGSRLTVL.

This sequence joins TRBV9 and TRBJ1-2; D unclear. Germline V gives CDR1 SGDLS, CDR2 YYNGEE. Trimming shortened V by 3 bases and J by 2 bases, and 8 bases separated the two germline ends. This CDR3 is 13 amino acids long. The CDR3 is CASSGLTNYGYTF. The CDR3 coding sequence is TGTGCCAGCAGCGGACTCACGAACTATGGCTACACCTTC.

The rearrangement uses TRBV4-3 and TRBJ2-7; no firm D call. The V gene's germline CDR1 is LGHNA and CDR2 YSLEER. Trimming cost V 1 base and J 3 bases, with 10 bases left between them. The CDR3 extends over 14 amino acids. The DNA of the CDR3 is TGCGCCAGCAGCCAAGTAGTAGCCCACTACGAGCAGTACTTC. Amino acid sequence: CASSQVVAHYEQYF.